This TCR beta chain originates from a study of blood T cells in healthy people across ages. About the study: There was about one barcoded beta molecule captured by template switching per two T cells. General study points: Higher diversity and more naive CD4+ cells were features of long-lived donors, compared to aged donors. Not knowing donor CMV status may have confounded expanded clonotype changes.

About this clonotype: Its specificity is not known.

V gave up 5 bases and J gave up 5 bases, with 19 bases separating them. This CDR3 comprises 15 residues. CDR1 is SGHTA, CDR2 FQGTGA, per germline. Combining a sample-barcoded 5' primer with a J-beta primer mix, a second PCR ran for roughly 7 to 11 cycles. TCRdb processed the 5' RACE reads anew with MiXCR; each CDR3 protein has one entry. The sample consists of some 1.8 million distinct CDR3 sequences, about two fifths of them appearing once. This TCR was sampled from a human donor in good health. The chain joins TRBV7-3 to TRBJ2-7; perhaps TRBD2 as D (7 bases). The sequencing sample was made of blood. This CDR3 is CASSPLGGGNDEQYF. CDR3 DNA sequence: TGTGCCAGCAGCCCCTTGGGCGGGGGCAACGACGAGCAGTACTTC.